This TCR beta chain was obtained from a study of tumor-infiltrating lymphocytes in glioblastoma multiforme. Notes on the study in general: The T cells in this sample were not sorted into functional subsets.

A word on this clonotype: Its target is not known.

Multiple V-beta primers and a C-beta primer amplified TCRB from RNA. TCRdb recomputed calls from the multiplex PCR reads with MiXCR, one row per CDR3 protein. The table has about 8,400 distinct CDR3 sequences, around 80% seen once; the top ten hold 51%. The V gene lost 4 bases and the J gene lost 2 bases, with 8 bases spanning the gap. The CDR3 spans 12 residues. Germline V CDR1 and CDR2: SQVTM, ANQGSEA. The rearrangement joins TRBV29-1 to TRBJ2-5; no clear D gene. This TCR was recovered from a male donor with glioblastoma. Source material: brain tumor tissue. CDR3 amino acids: CSVGPIQETQYF. DNA of the CDR3: TGCAGCGTTGGTCCGATACAAGAGACCCAGTACTTC.